The TCR beta chain under discussion was sequenced for a study of a mutant IDH1 vaccine in newly diagnosed glioma. As to time point: week 5, during vaccination. What each vaccine dose contained was 300 ug of mutant IDH1 20-mer peptide, accompanied by topical imiquimod. Study-level points and caveats: Vaccine-induced immune responses occurred in 90% to 95% of patients.

Clones were read by immunoSEQ multiplex PCR, and TCRdb kept only the in-frame ones, dropping some. The sample has around 58,000 clones; around 81% are singletons. This CDR3 region has 15 residues. The V end was cut by 6 bases, the J end by 5 bases, with 16 bases between. Germline assignment: CDR1 SNHLY and CDR2 FYNNEI. Comment on this clone: Its antigen is unknown.

Sequenced here: PBMCs, sampled from a glioma patient whose treatment included an IDH1 peptide vaccine. This clonotype originated in a man aged 25 to 40 with glioma. This chain joins TRBV2 and TRBJ2-2; a possible D gene is TRBD1 (6 bases). The CDR3 nucleotides are TGTGCCAGCAGCGTGGAGCAGGGGACAACCGGGGAGCTGTTTTTT. Its translation is CASSVEQGTTGELFF.